Presented here are 30 T cell receptor beta chains from one specimen sequenced in a study of CD8 T cells in ankylosing spondylitis. Via MiXCR, TCRdb re-called the 5' RACE reads, giving one row per CDR3 protein. The table lists roughly 250,000 distinct CDR3 sequences, roughly 8.6% of them singletons. The specimen was blood, either unsorted or a sorted T cell fraction (not recorded which). These receptors all stem from a male donor with ankylosing spondylitis or in good health (not recorded which).

This clonotype was counted many times. V usage is TRBV11-2 and J usage is TRBJ1-6; weak D call: TRBD1 (5 bases). This CDR3 is 17 amino acids long. V was trimmed by 5 bases and J by 2 bases, leaving 16 bases between them. Germline V gives CDR1 SGHAT, CDR2 FQNNGV. The CDR3 reads CASSLRTPNAYNSPLHF. CDR3 nucleotides: TGTGCCAGCAGCCTCCGGACACCAAATGCCTATAATTCACCCCTCCACTTT. The whole variable domain, remainder taken from reference TRBV11-2 and TRBJ1-6, is EAGVAQSPRYKIIEKRQSVAFWCNPISGHATLYWYQQILGQGPKLLIQFQNNGVVDDSQLPKDRFSAERLKGVDSTLKIQPAKLEDSAVYLCASSLRTPNAYNSPLHFGNGTRLTVT.

In this sample, this clonotype turned up many times. The gene calls are TRBV5-5 and TRBJ1-2; no definite D call. V was clipped by 0 bases and J by 3 bases, with 12 bases between them. This CDR3 is built from 15 residues. Germline CDR1 and CDR2: SGHKS and YYEKEE (reference sequence). The CDR3 loop is CASSLAPGGDYGYTF. CDR3 coding DNA: TGTGCCAGCAGCTTGGCCCCAGGTGGCGACTATGGCTACACCTTC.

This clonotype was observed once. This may arise from a read error, as a much more abundant clone is one base away. The CDR3 DNA sequence: TGTGCCGGCTCACCGTCGGGGGAGCAGTACTTC. Its protein product is CAGSPSGEQYF. The V gene is TRBV18, the J gene TRBJ2-7; D is possibly TRBD2 (5 bases). This CDR3 comprises 11 residues. Germline V gene lookup returns CDR1 KGHSH and CDR2 LQKENI.

This clonotype came up many times. This chain connects TRBV6-1 to TRBJ2-7; D might be TRBD1 (5 bases). The CDR3 is made up of 13 amino acids. Between the trimmed V and J ends, which lost 6 bases and 2 bases, there was a span of 11 bases. The germline CDR1 and CDR2 sequences are MNHNS and SASEGT. CDR3 loop: CASSWKGPYEQYF. DNA for the CDR3: TGTGCCAGCAGCTGGAAGGGGCCCTACGAGCAGTACTTC.

Many counts were recorded for this clonotype. The V call is TRBV20-1, the J call TRBJ2-2; D perhaps matches TRBD2 (7 bases). Between the trimmed V and J ends, which lost 6 bases and 7 bases, there was a span of 18 bases. Germline CDR1 and CDR2: DFQATT and SNEGSKA (reference sequence). This CDR3 has 14 residues. DNA for the CDR3: TGCAGTGCCCCCCCCGGGGGGCCGTGCGGGGAGCTGTTTTTT. Residues: CSAPPGGPCGELFF.

This clonotype was observed at least ten times. A junction end diverges from the germline sequence, so it may reflect a read error. The V call is TRBV5-6, the J call TRBJ2-1, with 7 bases lining up with TRBD2. The CDR3 contains 12 residues. CDR1 and CDR2 from the germline V gene are SGHDT and YYEEEE. The DNA of the CDR3 is TGTGCCAGCAGCTTGGGAGAAGCGGGATGGTGCTTC. Translated: CASSLGEAGWCF.

This chain uses TRBV4-2 with TRBJ2-3, with 7 bases matching TRBD2. The CDR3 runs to 16 residues. V was pared by 0 bases and J by 2 bases, with 5 bases of the junction left unmatched. The germline V gene encodes CDR1 LGHNA and CDR2 YNFKEQ. CDR3 region: CASSQDLGGDTDTQYF. In nucleotides, the CDR3 is TGTGCCAGCAGCCAAGATTTGGGGGGGGACACAGATACGCAGTATTTT.

This clonotype was counted between two and nine times. This chain links TRBV19 with TRBJ1-5, with D tentatively TRBD1 (5 bases). Per germline, CDR1 LNHDA and CDR2 SQIVND (reference sequence). The germline V and J ends were trimmed by 6 bases and 1 base, with 13 bases remaining between them. CDR3 length: 15 residues. The CDR3 region has the DNA TGTGCCAGTAGGGTACAGGACGGGAGCAATCAGCCCCAGCATTTT. Translation: CASRVQDGSNQPQHF.

This clonotype was observed at least ten times. The J gene is TRBJ2-5, the V gene TRBV28; the match to TRBD2 covers 9 bases. V trimming: 2 bases; J trimming: 3 bases; junction bases outside the gene matches: 10. Germline V lookup: CDR1 MDHEN, CDR2 SYDVKM. The length of the CDR3 is 17 residues. CDR3 residues: CASSLGSGSHREETQYF. The DNA for the CDR3 is TGTGCCAGCAGTTTAGGTAGCGGGAGCCATCGGGAAGAGACCCAGTACTTC.

The chain joins TRBV3-1 to TRBJ2-7; 14 nucleotides agree with TRBD2. The trim removed 5 bases at V and 6 bases at J, leaving 6 bases unmatched. Germline CDR1 reads LGHDT; CDR2 reads YNNKEL (reference sequence). CDR3 length: 15 residues. The CDR3 protein is CASSVAGTSGSEQYF. Here the CDR3 DNA reads TGTGCCAGCAGCGTCGCCGGGACTAGCGGGAGCGAGCAGTACTTC.

This clonotype has ten or more counts. The chain has TRBV6-2 or TRBV6-3 and TRBJ1-3; 8 nucleotides line up with TRBD1. The V segment lost 5 bases and the J segment 3 bases; nucleotides outside the gene matches: 6. The CDR3 length is 15 residues. Per the germline V gene, CDR1 is MNHEY and CDR2 is SVGEGT. CDR3 sequence reads: CASSPSDRDGNTIYF. Here the CDR3 DNA reads TGTGCCAGCAGTCCATCGGACAGGGATGGAAACACCATATATTTT.

This clonotype has a count of ten or more. The chain links TRBV29-1 to TRBJ1-1, with D possibly TRBD1 on 6 matching bases. V dropped 4 bases and J dropped 4 bases, with 19 bases sitting between them. The V gene's germline CDR1 is SQVTM and CDR2 ANQGSEA. This CDR3 is 15 amino acids long. The CDR3 nucleotides are TGCAGCGTTGGGTACCGGCGGGAGGGGGGCACTGAAGCTTTCTTT. Its translation: CSVGYRREGGTEAFF.

This clonotype was seen ten or more times. The chain employs TRBV5-1 and TRBJ1-1; TRBD1 agrees at 7 bases. The CDR3 is 15 residues long. The germline V gene has CDR1 SGHRS and CDR2 YFSETQ. V was clipped by 0 bases and J by 1 base; unmatched bases: 3. CDR3 amino acids: CASSLGGQTNTEAFF. The CDR3 nucleotides read TGCGCCAGCAGCTTGGGGGGACAGACGAACACTGAAGCTTTCTTT.

Ten or more counts support this clonotype. This chain uses TRBV5-5 with TRBJ2-7; 11 positions match TRBD2. This CDR3 region has 16 residues. The V and J ends lost 0 bases and 2 bases, in that order; junction bases with no gene match: 4. Germline V gene lookup returns CDR1 SGHKS and CDR2 YYEKEE (reference sequence). CDR3 DNA: TGTGCCAGCAGCTTGGAACTAGCGGGAGTCCCCTACGAGCAGTACTTC. Translated, it gives CASSLELAGVPYEQYF.

The sample holds many counts of this clonotype. This sequence joins TRBV20-1 and TRBJ2-1; 11 nucleotides line up with TRBD1. CDR1 is DFQATT, CDR2 SNEGSKA, per germline (reference sequence). The CDR3 consists of 13 residues. J was trimmed by 14 bases and V by 6 bases; bases with no gene match: 12. DNA of the CDR3: TGCAGTGCGCTGGGACAGGGGGTTTCAGAGGAGTTCTTC. It translates to CSALGQGVSEEFF.

The rearrangement joins TRBV7-9 to TRBJ1-2; TRBD1 agrees at 7 bases. V dropped 5 bases and J dropped 4; count of bases not matched to a gene: 7. Germline CDR1 is SEHNR and CDR2 is FQNEAQ (reference sequence). The CDR3 covers 14 residues. The CDR3 coding sequence is TGTGCCAGCAGCCATCTGGGGACAGTCTATGGCTACACCTTC. It translates to CASSHLGTVYGYTF.

This clonotype has ten or more counts. The genes are TRBV7-2 and TRBJ1-2; TRBD1 is a possible D gene (6 bases). In germline, CDR1 is SGHTA, CDR2 FQGNSA. Trimming shortened V by 5 bases and J by 5 bases, and 12 bases separated the two germline ends. CDR3 length: 13 amino acids. CDR3 in DNA: TGTGCCAGCAGCGAACAGGGCCCGTATGGCTACACCTTC. Translating gives CASSEQGPYGYTF.

This clonotype occurred a few times. This chain links TRBV7-2 with TRBJ2-1; a possible D gene is TRBD1 (6 bases). V was clipped by 3 bases and J by 8 bases, with 11 bases between them. The CDR3 consists of 13 residues. Germline CDR1 SGHTA, CDR2 FQGNSA. The CDR3, as DNA: TGTGCCAGCAGCTTGCTACAGGGACATGAGCAGTTCTTC. Translation: CASSLLQGHEQFF.

The sample holds many counts of this clonotype. The chain carries TRBV20-1 and TRBJ2-1; tentatively, D is TRBD2 (6 bases). V shed 5 bases and J shed 0 bases, with 11 bases lying between them. The CDR3 is made up of 14 amino acids. Looked up from germline, CDR1 is DFQATT and CDR2 is SNEGSKA (reference sequence). CDR3 loop: CSAGDFLSYNEQFF. CDR3 bases: TGCAGTGCTGGGGACTTCCTCTCCTACAATGAGCAGTTCTTC.

Comments on this clonotype: A much larger clonotype is one base distant, so this may be a read error. This chain connects TRBV4-3 to TRBJ2-1, with 10 positions matching TRBD2. CDR3 length equals 15 residues. Germline CDR1 LGHNA, CDR2 YSLEER. CDR3 DNA: TGCGCCAGCAGCCAAGATAGCGGGGGGTACAATGAGCCGTTCTTC. Translating it yields CASSQDSGGYNEPFF.

The chain is built from TRBV20-1 and TRBJ2-5, with 11 bases lining up with TRBD2. The J segment lost 1 base and the V segment lost 7 bases, leaving 11 bases of the junction unmatched. CDR1 is DFQATT and CDR2 is SNEGSKA in the germline V gene (reference sequence). This CDR3 is 16 amino acids long. CDR3 coding DNA: TGCAGTGGAGGAGGCTCTAGCGGGAGGACCCAAGAGACCCAGTACTTC. Its protein is CSGGGSSGRTQETQYF.

This clonotype was seen many times. DNA for the CDR3: TGTGCCAGCAGCCCAGGGTCGCAAGAGACCCAGTACTTC. As protein: CASSPGSQETQYF. The rearrangement links TRBV28 to TRBJ2-5; TRBD1 is a possible D gene (5 bases). The V gene's germline CDR1 is MDHEN and CDR2 SYDVKM. The CDR3 contains 13 residues. With 6 bases removed from V and 2 bases from J, the gap between germline ends came to 10 bases.

In its sample, this clonotype was seen many times. The chain links TRBV7-9 to TRBJ1-1; tentative D call: TRBD1 (6 bases). Trimming stripped 0 bases from V and 10 bases from J, with 9 bases between. The CDR3 covers 12 residues. Germline values: CDR1 SEHNR, CDR2 FQNEAQ (reference sequence). The CDR3 nucleotides are TGTGCCAGCAGCTTAGCCCAGGGGACAGCTTTCTTT. Translation gives CASSLAQGTAFF.

This clonotype has at least ten counts. The chain has TRBV20-1 and TRBJ2-5; perhaps D is TRBD1 or TRBD2 (5 bases each). CDR3 length: 15 amino acids. Germline V gene data show CDR1 as DFQATT and CDR2 as SNEGSKA (reference sequence). V lost 0 bases, J lost 0 bases, and 11 bases lay in between. CDR3 nucleotide sequence: TGCAGTGCTAGAGAGGGTGGGGGAAACCAAGAGACCCAGTACTTC. Translated: CSAREGGGNQETQYF.

This clonotype came up many times. An end of the junction does not agree with germline; a read error may underlie this. V gene TRBV7-7 combines with J gene TRBJ2-2, with D possibly TRBD2 on 7 matching bases. Per the germline V gene, CDR1 is SSHAT and CDR2 is FNYEAQ (reference sequence). This CDR3 spans 16 amino acids. The CDR3 sequence is CASSFYGGTNTGELFF. The CDR3, as DNA: TGTGCTAGCAGCTTTTACGGGGGGACAAACACCGGGGAGCTGTTTTTT.

Worth noting for this clonotype: The likely explanation is a read error, given a far larger clone one base away. J is TRBJ2-5 and V is TRBV28; TRBD2 is a possible D gene (6 bases). CDR1 MDHEN and CDR2 SYDVKM come from the germline V gene. This CDR3 has 12 residues. V lost 2 bases to trimming and J lost 7 bases, with 8 bases between them. The CDR3 loop is CASSLVGGTQYF. The CDR3 DNA reads TGTGCCAGCAGTTTAGTGGGGGGGACCCAGTACTTC. The complete variable domain, with remaining parts taken from reference TRBV28 and TRBJ2-5, reads DVKVTQSSRYLVKRTGEKVFLECVQDMDHENMFWYRQDPGLGLRLIYFSYDVKMKEKGDIPEGYSVSREKKERFSLILESASTNQTSMYLCASSLVGGTQYFGPGTRLLVL.

This clonotype has at least ten counts. The rearrangement uses TRBV6-2 or TRBV6-3 and TRBJ2-1; 8 bases line up with TRBD2. Germline CDR1 and CDR2: MNHEY and SVGEGT. CDR3 length equals 15 residues. V lost 4 bases and J lost 8; bases outside the gene matches: 10. The CDR3 region is CASSFSGNFADEQFF. The CDR3 DNA sequence: TGTGCCAGCAGTTTTAGCGGGAATTTTGCTGATGAGCAGTTCTTC.

In this sample, this clonotype turned up many times. The V and J genes are TRBV5-6 and TRBJ2-7; 9 bases fit TRBD2. With 4 bases clipped from V and 2 bases from J, the junction kept 4 bases outside the gene matches. The CDR3 spans 14 residues. Germline CDR1 reads SGHDT; CDR2 reads YYEEEE. The CDR3 loop is CASSNSGRAYEQYF. The DNA for the CDR3 is TGTGCCAGCAGCAATAGCGGGAGAGCCTACGAGCAGTACTTC.

The rearrangement uses TRBV5-6 and TRBJ2-5; D uncertain. V was cut by 0 bases and J by 0 bases, with 9 bases left in between. The CDR3 spans 15 residues. Germline V gene lookup returns CDR1 SGHDT and CDR2 YYEEEE. CDR3 loop: CASSLGHANQETQYF. DNA for the CDR3: TGTGCCAGCAGCTTGGGACACGCCAACCAAGAGACCCAGTACTTC.

This clonotype was recorded at least ten times. This chain uses TRBV2 with TRBJ1-1, with a weak D call TRBD1 (5 bases). V was cut by 4 bases and J by 5 bases, with 17 bases left in between. The CDR3 covers 15 residues. In germline, CDR1 is SNHLY, CDR2 FYNNEI. The CDR3 nucleotides are TGTGCCAGCAGTGCAAGAGGCGGGGCATCAACTGAAGCTTTCTTT. As protein: CASSARGGASTEAFF.